This TCR beta chain was retrieved from a study of T cell responses to AZD1222 COVID-19 vaccine. In its sample, this clone was seen a few times. Assay used: immunoSEQ multiplex PCR; TCRdb lists only in-frame clones, some missing. The sample contains about 53,000 clones, approximately 88% of which appear only once. Trimming cost V 6 bases and J 6 bases, with 17 bases left between them. This CDR3 has 14 amino acids. Looked up from germline, CDR1 is MNHEY and CDR2 is SVGAGI. The chain uses TRBV6-5 and TRBJ1-1; D unclear. Sequencing was performed on peripheral blood, taken on day 0 of AZD1222 vaccination. This clonotype was obtained from an adult in good health. The CDR3 reads CASSARPRLAEAFF. The CDR3 DNA follows: TGTGCCAGCAGCGCACGGCCCAGGCTCGCTGAAGCTTTCTTT.